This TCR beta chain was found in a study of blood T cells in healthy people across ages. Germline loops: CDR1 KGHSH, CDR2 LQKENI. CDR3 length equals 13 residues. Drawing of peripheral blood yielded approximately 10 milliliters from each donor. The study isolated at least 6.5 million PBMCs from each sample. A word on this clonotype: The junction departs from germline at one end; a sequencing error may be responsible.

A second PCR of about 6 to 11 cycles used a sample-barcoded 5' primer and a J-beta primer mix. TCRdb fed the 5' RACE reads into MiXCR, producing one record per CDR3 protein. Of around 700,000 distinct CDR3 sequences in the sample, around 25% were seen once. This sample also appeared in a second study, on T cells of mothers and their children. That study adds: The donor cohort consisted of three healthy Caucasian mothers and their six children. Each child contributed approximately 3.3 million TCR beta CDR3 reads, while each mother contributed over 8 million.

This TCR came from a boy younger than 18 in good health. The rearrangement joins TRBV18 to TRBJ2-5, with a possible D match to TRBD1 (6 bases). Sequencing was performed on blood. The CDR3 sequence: CVSSPQGEETQYF. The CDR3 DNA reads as TGTGTCAGCTCACCACAGGGAGAAGAGACCCAGTACTTC.